The entry below describes one T cell receptor beta chain. Antigen: not known. These data come from a study of post-analysis software for immune sequencing data. Study background: Recorded subtypes: relapsing-remitting, secondary progressive, progressive-relapsing; some patients unannotated. The study's findings and limits: Roughly 5 TRBV segments, TRBV5-6, TRBV5-1 and TRBV20-1 among them, were found more frequent in patients than controls. People with multiple sclerosis had a significantly lower normalized Chao1 diversity than controls did. Batch-matched samples strongly co-clustered by F measure.

Libraries were made from TCR beta cDNA, and they carried unique molecular identifiers. With roughly 1 to 10 million T cells as the source, roughly 500,000 cDNA molecules resulted. TCRdb re-called the PCR reads through MiXCR, storing one row per CDR3 protein. Of a few hundred thousand distinct CDR3 sequences listed, less than 45% were seen once; the top ten hold about 12%. There are 14 residues in the CDR3. Trimming took 1 base from V and 4 from J, leaving 11 bases between them. The TCR originated in a girl between 5 and 17 years old with multiple sclerosis. The V and J genes are TRBV12-3 or TRBV12-4 and TRBJ2-7; D is uncertain. The material sequenced was blood. The CDR3, as DNA: TGTGCCAGCAGTTTAGAGGGTGGCCGATACGAGCAGTACTTC. This sequence encodes CASSLEGGRYEQYF.